A selection of T cell receptor beta chains follows, all from one sample in a study of T cells after yellow fever vaccination. One entry per CDR3 protein, called by TCRdb with MiXCR from the 5' RACE reads. Counted here are about 320,000 distinct CDR3 sequences, around 10% occurring once; the ten biggest clones make up approximately 3.3%. The source material was CD4+ T cells sorted from PBMCs, sampled 45 days after the yellow fever booster vaccination. Receptor source: a man in his late teens or twenties who received the YFV17D yellow fever vaccine. Both conserved end residues are part of each CDR3. Fields, in order: CDR3 protein, CDR3 DNA, J gene, clone size, D gene, V gene. D genes are given only for firm matches. Only some rows state a clone size, as once, few, many or a class for expanded clones.

CDR3: CASRGVMKMTQYF; DNA: TGTGCCAGCCGGGGGGTTATGAAGATGACCCAGTACTTC; J: TRBJ2-5; size: .; D: TRBD2; V: TRBV6-2/TRBV6-3
CDR3: CSARAPGEAYEQYF; DNA: TGCAGTGCTAGGGCTCCCGGGGAAGCCTACGAGCAGTACTTC; J: TRBJ2-7; size: .; D: .; V: TRBV20-1
CDR3: CASARRRETGELFF; DNA: TGTGCCAGTGCCAGGAGGAGGGAGACCGGGGAGCTGTTTTTT; J: TRBJ2-2; size: few; D: .; V: TRBV6-5
CDR3: CASSPHGARGTGELFF; DNA: TGTGCCAGCAGCCCCCACGGGGCAAGGGGCACCGGGGAGCTGTTTTTT; J: TRBJ2-2; size: .; D: .; V: TRBV9
CDR3: CASSQDGLAGSEKQYF; DNA: TGTGCCAGCAGCCAAGATGGGCTAGCGGGGAGCGAAAAGCAGTACTTC; J: TRBJ2-7; size: .; D: TRBD2; V: TRBV4-2
CDR3: CASTPQGTVAYEQYF; DNA: TGTGCCAGCACCCCCCAGGGGACAGTCGCCTACGAGCAGTACTTC; J: TRBJ2-7; size: few; D: TRBD1; V: TRBV12-3/TRBV12-4
CDR3: CASSGPASGGAEQYF; DNA: TGTGCCAGCAGCGGTCCCGCAAGCGGGGGGGCCGAGCAGTACTTC; J: TRBJ2-7; size: many; D: TRBD2; V: TRBV14
CDR3: CASSFVGKGTEAFF; DNA: TGTGCCAGCAGCTTCGTAGGGAAGGGAACTGAAGCTTTCTTT; J: TRBJ1-1; size: .; D: .; V: TRBV7-2
CDR3: CSARDRRWEETQYF; DNA: TGCAGTGCTAGAGATCGGAGGTGGGAAGAGACCCAGTACTTC; J: TRBJ2-5; size: .; D: .; V: TRBV20-1
CDR3: CASSLGEGTMNTEAFF; DNA: TGCGCCAGCAGCCTAGGGGAGGGAACTATGAACACTGAAGCTTTCTTT; J: TRBJ1-1; size: .; D: .; V: TRBV4-3
CDR3: CASSLGAGQPQHF; DNA: TGTGCCAGCTCACTGGGGGCGGGTCAGCCCCAGCATTTT; J: TRBJ1-5; size: .; D: .; V: TRBV18
CDR3: CASPRGAPRGYTF; DNA: TGTGCCAGCCCACGCGGGGCCCCGAGAGGCTACACCTTC; J: TRBJ1-2; size: .; D: .; V: TRBV6-2/TRBV6-3
CDR3: CASSVTGGQGALSYTGELFF; DNA: TGTGCCAGCAGCGTTACAGGCGGACAGGGGGCGCTTAGTTATACCGGGGAGCTGTTTTTT; J: TRBJ2-2; size: .; D: TRBD1; V: TRBV9
CDR3: CASSYPTNYEQYF; DNA: TGTGCCAGCAGTTACCCAACCAACTACGAGCAGTACTTC; J: TRBJ2-7; size: few; D: .; V: TRBV6-2/TRBV6-3
CDR3: CSARDLQGHSNQPQHF; DNA: TGCAGTGCTAGAGATTTACAGGGCCATAGCAATCAGCCCCAGCATTTT; J: TRBJ1-5; size: .; D: .; V: TRBV20-1
CDR3: CASSQDRAGTTDTQYF; DNA: TGCGCCAGCAGCCAAGATCGGGCAGGGACAACAGATACGCAGTATTTT; J: TRBJ2-3; size: few; D: .; V: TRBV4-3
CDR3: CASSDSRSEQFF; DNA: TGTGCCAGCAGTGACAGCCGTAGTGAGCAGTTCTTC; J: TRBJ2-1; size: .; D: .; V: TRBV6-6
CDR3: CASRPLGGGYTF; DNA: TGTGCCAGCAGACCCCTCGGCGGTGGCTACACCTTC; J: TRBJ1-2; size: few; D: .; V: TRBV6-5
CDR3: CASSQSGQTTDTQYF; DNA: TGCGCCAGCAGCCAATCGGGACAGACAACAGATACGCAGTATTTT; J: TRBJ2-3; size: .; D: TRBD1; V: TRBV5-1
CDR3: CASSARGPSTDTQYF; DNA: TGTGCCAGCAGTGCACGGGGGCCTAGCACAGATACGCAGTATTTT; J: TRBJ2-3; size: few; D: .; V: TRBV6-4
CDR3: CASRLLWGRTEAFF; DNA: TGTGCCAGCAGGCTTCTATGGGGGAGGACCGAAGCTTTCTTT; J: TRBJ1-1; size: few; D: .; V: TRBV28
CDR3: CASSKEGGGSYNEQFF; DNA: TGTGCCAGCAGCAAAGAAGGGGGTGGATCCTACAATGAGCAGTTCTTC; J: TRBJ2-1; size: .; D: .; V: TRBV21-1
CDR3: CASCRGSRPDTQYF; DNA: TGTGCCAGCTGCAGGGGAAGTCGGCCAGATACGCAGTATTTT; J: TRBJ2-3; size: few; D: .; V: TRBV6-6
CDR3: CASSPGLVETQYF; DNA: TGTGCCAGCTCACCAGGGTTGGTGGAGACCCAGTACTTC; J: TRBJ2-5; size: many; D: .; V: TRBV18
CDR3: CASSFRQGSRNEQFF; DNA: TGTGCCAGCAGCTTCCGACAGGGCTCGCGGAATGAGCAGTTCTTC; J: TRBJ2-1; size: .; D: TRBD1; V: TRBV11-2
CDR3: CASSPNSGRNYGYTF; DNA: TGTGCCAGCAGCCCTAACTCTGGGAGAAACTATGGCTACACCTTC; J: TRBJ1-2; size: .; D: .; V: TRBV7-2
CDR3: CASSVVPSGLYEQYF; DNA: TGTGCCAGCAGCGTAGTTCCTAGCGGACTCTACGAGCAGTACTTC; J: TRBJ2-7; size: .; D: TRBD2; V: TRBV9
CDR3: CSARPGAYSPLHF; DNA: TGCAGTGCTAGGCCAGGGGCGTATTCACCCCTCCACTTT; J: TRBJ1-6; size: few; D: .; V: TRBV20-1
CDR3: CASNFKGSSYEQYF; DNA: TGTGCCAGCAATTTTAAGGGGAGCTCCTACGAGCAGTACTTC; J: TRBJ2-7; size: many; D: .; V: TRBV12-3/TRBV12-4
CDR3: CATSRDTIGGREQFF; DNA: TGTGCCACCAGCAGAGATACCATAGGGGGAAGGGAGCAGTTCTTC; J: TRBJ2-1; size: .; D: .; V: TRBV15
CDR3: CASSPIPGSYNEQFF; DNA: TGTGCCAGCAGTCCTATACCGGGTTCCTACAATGAGCAGTTCTTC; J: TRBJ2-1; size: .; D: .; V: TRBV2
CDR3: CASSLGRGAYNEQFF; DNA: TGTGCCAGCAGCTTAGGGAGAGGGGCGTACAATGAGCAGTTCTTC; J: TRBJ2-1; size: many; D: .; V: TRBV7-9
CDR3: CSVGAGALNTEAFF; DNA: TGCAGCGTTGGTGCCGGGGCCCTGAACACTGAAGCTTTCTTT; J: TRBJ1-1; size: few; D: .; V: TRBV29-1
CDR3: CASSLRRGLPDTQYF; DNA: TGTGCCAGCAGCTTACGCAGGGGCCTTCCCGACACGCAGTATTTT; J: TRBJ2-3; size: .; D: .; V: TRBV7-9
CDR3: CASSLSGALYEQYF; DNA: TGTGCCAGCAGCTTGTCGGGGGCACTCTACGAGCAGTACTTC; J: TRBJ2-7; size: few; D: .; V: TRBV7-6
CDR3: CASSQDTRRREKLFF; DNA: TGCGCCAGCAGCCAAGATACACGGCGTCGAGAAAAACTGTTTTTT; J: TRBJ1-4; size: .; D: .; V: TRBV4-1
CDR3: CASSLSPDRRLQTGELFF; DNA: TGTGCCAGCAGTTTATCTCCGGACAGGAGGTTACAGACCGGGGAGCTGTTTTTT; J: TRBJ2-2; size: .; D: TRBD1; V: TRBV27
CDR3: CASSYPGTGELFF; DNA: TGTGCCAGCAGCTATCCCGGCACCGGGGAGCTGTTTTTT; J: TRBJ2-2; size: few; D: .; V: TRBV7-6
CDR3: CASSSTSGTNEKLFF; DNA: TGCGCCAGCAGCTCCACTAGCGGAACTAATGAAAAACTGTTTTTT; J: TRBJ1-4; size: many; D: .; V: TRBV5-1
CDR3: CASSLVQGTDTQYF; DNA: TGCGCCAGCAGCTTGGTACAGGGCACAGATACGCAGTATTTT; J: TRBJ2-3; size: many; D: .; V: TRBV5-1
CDR3: CASSIGGSPYGNEQFF; DNA: TGTGCCAGTAGTATAGGGGGGTCCCCGTATGGCAATGAGCAGTTCTTC; J: TRBJ2-1; size: many; D: .; V: TRBV19
CDR3: CASSQSSQGANTGELFF; DNA: TGCGCCAGCAGCCAATCCTCACAGGGTGCGAACACCGGGGAGCTGTTTTTT; J: TRBJ2-2; size: .; D: .; V: TRBV4-1
CDR3: CASSLGRRRTFNYGYTF; DNA: TGTGCCAGCAGCTTGGGGCGTCGGAGAACCTTTAACTATGGCTACACCTTC; J: TRBJ1-2; size: .; D: .; V: TRBV5-6
CDR3: CASSLWGSRSTDTQYF; DNA: TGTGCCAGCAGCTTATGGGGCAGTAGAAGCACAGATACGCAGTATTTT; J: TRBJ2-3; size: .; D: .; V: TRBV7-9
CDR3: CASRATYNEQFF; DNA: TGTGCCAGCAGGGCTACCTACAATGAGCAGTTCTTC; J: TRBJ2-1; size: few; D: .; V: TRBV28
CDR3: CSAGGQGAMFVEQYF; DNA: TGCAGTGCGGGGGGACAGGGGGCTATGTTTGTGGAGCAGTACTTC; J: TRBJ2-7; size: few; D: TRBD1; V: TRBV20-1
CDR3: CASSLGLSPSSWGYTF; DNA: TGTGCCAGCAGCTTAGGTCTCAGTCCGTCTTCATGGGGCTACACCTTC; J: TRBJ1-2; size: many; D: .; V: TRBV7-2
CDR3: CAIRDVGGGTDTQYF; DNA: TGTGCCATCAGGGATGTTGGGGGGGGCACAGATACGCAGTATTTT; J: TRBJ2-3; size: many; D: TRBD2; V: TRBV10-3
CDR3: CSGIGQGKAQYF; DNA: TGCAGCGGCATAGGACAGGGCAAGGCCCAGTACTTC; J: TRBJ2-5; size: few; D: TRBD1; V: TRBV29-1
CDR3: CSAGGTGFYEQYF; DNA: TGCAGCGCTGGAGGGACAGGGTTCTACGAGCAGTACTTC; J: TRBJ2-7; size: many; D: TRBD1; V: TRBV29-1
CDR3: CASSQARDRDDTQYF; DNA: TGTGCCAGCAGCCAGGCTCGGGACAGGGATGATACGCAGTATTTT; J: TRBJ2-3; size: few; D: TRBD1; V: TRBV4-2
CDR3: CASSYGGGTGELFF; DNA: TGTGCCAGCAGTTACGGCGGGGGGACCGGGGAGCTGTTTTTT; J: TRBJ2-2; size: many; D: TRBD2; V: TRBV6-5
CDR3: CAWSYRGPGELFF; DNA: TGTGCCTGGAGCTACAGGGGACCCGGGGAGCTGTTTTTT; J: TRBJ2-2; size: .; D: TRBD1; V: TRBV30
CDR3: CASSGRTAFTDTQYF; DNA: TGTGCCAGCAGCGGACGGACAGCCTTCACAGATACGCAGTATTTT; J: TRBJ2-3; size: many; D: .; V: TRBV7-9